A single T cell receptor (beta chain) is shown here with its context. This sample stems from a study of blood T cell repertoires in COVID-19. About the study: Samples taken during acute and convalescent COVID-19 were collected in the United States, Italy and Spain. PBMCs, B-cell-depleted T cells, or T cells provided the cDNA or gDNA that made up the material.

TCRdb's copy holds only in-frame clones and misses some; the assay was immunoSEQ multiplex PCR. This sample carries 88,000 or so clones, roughly 87% of them seen once, and the ten largest clones take 3.5% to 4.5%. The CDR3 consists of 17 residues. Germline CDR1 SGHTA, CDR2 FQGNSA. J lost 2 bases, V lost 1 base, and 7 bases had no gene match. This TCR derives from a man in his sixties with acute or convalescent COVID-19. Source material: peripheral blood. The rearrangement uses TRBV7-2 and TRBJ1-3; 8 nucleotides align to TRBD1. CDR3 bases: TGTGCCAGCAGCTTAGTTGGACAGGGAAGCCCTGGAAACACCATATATTTT. Translation gives CASSLVGQGSPGNTIYF.